These T cell receptor beta chains were read from a single sample in a study of blood T cell repertoires in COVID-19. Profiling relied on immunoSEQ multiplex PCR, and the TCRdb table lists in-frame clones only, not all of them. Among a few hundred thousand clones listed, around 80% were seen once. The specimen sequenced was peripheral blood. These receptors all come from a woman aged 70-85 years with acute or convalescent COVID-19. Both conserved end residues are part of each CDR3. D genes are given only for firm matches. Some rows mark clone size as missing; the rest say once, few, many or name a class of expanded clone.

cdr3_aa cdr3_nt v_call clone_size d_call j_call
CASSEQAGGDGYTF TGCGCCAGCAGCGAGCAGGCGGGAGGCGATGGCTACACCTTC TRBV5-1 - - TRBJ1-2
CASSYSTGAGNYGYTF TGTGCCAGCAGTTACTCGACAGGGGCGGGGAACTATGGCTACACCTTC TRBV6-5 few TRBD1 TRBJ1-2
CASSFNAGYYNEQFF TGTGCCAGCAGTTTTAATGCGGGTTACTACAATGAGCAGTTCTTC TRBV27 - - TRBJ2-1
CASSDRAEETQYF TGTGCCAGCTCCGACAGGGCTGAAGAGACCCAGTACTTC TRBV18 - TRBD1 TRBJ2-5
CASSLGQGWGPYNSPLHF TGTGCCAGCAGCTTAGGGCAGGGCTGGGGCCCCTATAATTCACCCCTCCACTTT TRBV7-2 - - TRBJ1-6
CASRALRDYSNQPQHF TGTGCCAGTAGAGCACTCAGGGATTATAGCAATCAGCCCCAGCATTTT TRBV19 - - TRBJ1-5
CASGLNRGGAEAFF TGTGCCAGCGGATTAAACAGGGGTGGCGCTGAAGCTTTCTTT TRBV6-5 few TRBD1 TRBJ1-1
CASSLVDPGQGDSPLHF TGCGCCAGCAGCTTGGTCGATCCGGGACAGGGGGATTCACCCCTCCACTTT TRBV5-1 once TRBD1 TRBJ1-6
CASSPQQTWAGYQPQHF TGTGCCAGCAGCCCACAACAGACCTGGGCAGGTTATCAGCCCCAGCATTTT TRBV11-3 - - TRBJ1-5
CAIGTEGNTEAFF TGTGCCATAGGGACAGAGGGGAACACTGAAGCTTTCTTT TRBV6-6 - TRBD1 TRBJ1-1
CASSSNPDRGIGKLFF TGTGCCAGCAGTTCTAACCCGGACAGGGGGATTGGAAAACTGTTTTTT TRBV2 - TRBD1 TRBJ1-4
CASRYHDSGANVLTF TGTGCCAGCAGGTACCACGACAGTGGGGCCAACGTCCTGACTTTC TRBV6-5 - - TRBJ2-6
CASSPGGNTGELFF TGTGCCAGCAGTCCGGGGGGGAACACCGGGGAGCTGTTTTTT TRBV6-2/TRBV6-3 - TRBD2 TRBJ2-2
CATSGQAYEQYF TGTGCCACCTCGGGACAGGCCTACGAGCAGTACTTC TRBV28 - TRBD1 TRBJ2-7
CSVEGGASGVSDTQYF TGCAGCGTTGAAGGGGGGGCTAGCGGGGTCTCAGATACGCAGTATTTT TRBV29-1 - TRBD2 TRBJ2-3
CSASRGGTGELFF TGCAGTGCTAGTAGGGGAGGGACCGGGGAGCTGTTTTTT TRBV20-1 - TRBD2 TRBJ2-2
CSAWTGGEQYF TGCAGTGCTTGGACAGGGGGGGAGCAGTACTTC TRBV20-1 - TRBD1 TRBJ2-7
CSVVDRVNQPQHF TGCAGCGTTGTGGACAGGGTCAATCAGCCCCAGCATTTT TRBV29-1 - TRBD1 TRBJ1-5
CASSSGQPQHF TGTGCCAGCAGCTCAGGTCAGCCCCAGCATTTT TRBV7-2 - - TRBJ1-5
CASSLVGGAPSGEQFF TGTGCCAGCAGCTTAGTCGGGGGGGCTCCTTCCGGGGAGCAGTTCTTC TRBV7-8 few TRBD2 TRBJ2-1
CASSLERAGEKLFF TGCGCCAGCAGCTTGGAAAGGGCGGGTGAAAAACTGTTTTTT TRBV5-1 - - TRBJ1-4
CASSVDSGGGFGTDTQYF TGTGCCAGCAGCGTAGATAGCGGGGGGGGTTTCGGGACAGATACGCAGTATTTT TRBV9 many TRBD2 TRBJ2-3
CASSPLAGQSYNEQFF TGTGCCAGCTCACCACTAGCGGGGCAGTCCTACAATGAGCAGTTCTTC TRBV18 - TRBD2 TRBJ2-1
CSVDGGISTDTQYF TGCAGCGTTGACGGGGGAATAAGCACAGATACGCAGTATTTT TRBV29-1 - - TRBJ2-3
CASSQPGQGSTNEKLFF TGTGCCAGCAGCCAGCCGGGACAGGGGTCAACTAATGAAAAACTGTTTTTT TRBV3-1/TRBV3-2 - TRBD1 TRBJ1-4
CASSYQSGANVLTF TGTGCCAGCAGCTATCAGTCTGGGGCCAACGTCCTGACTTTC TRBV7-9 - - TRBJ2-6